Listed below are T cell receptor beta chains from one sample, sequenced in a study of T cell responses to AZD1222 COVID-19 vaccine. Libraries were prepared by immunoSEQ multiplex PCR; TCRdb keeps only in-frame clonotypes and omits some of them. The repertoire holds 120,000 or so clones, with 80% to 90% as singletons. Specimen: peripheral blood, collected on day 0 of AZD1222 vaccination. The receptor source for this set is an adult in good health. Each CDR3 is given with its conserved first and last residue. The D gene is left open where the match is weak. A clone size is listed for some rows: how often the clone was seen (once, few, many), or a class if it is expanded.

len	j_gene	d_gene	v_gene	abundance	CDR3aa	CDR3nt
14	TRBJ2-7	TRBD1	TRBV6-5	-	CASRGQVGPYEQYF	TGTGCCAGCAGGGGACAGGTGGGACCCTACGAGCAGTACTTC
14	TRBJ2-7	-	TRBV29-1	-	CSARDARSSYEQYF	TGCAGCGCCAGGGACGCCAGGAGCTCCTACGAGCAGTACTTC
18	TRBJ1-4	TRBD1	TRBV5-6	-	CASSQIGQGLRSNEKLFF	TGTGCCAGCAGCCAGATTGGACAGGGGTTGAGATCTAATGAAAAACTGTTTTTT
13	TRBJ2-5	-	TRBV6-2/TRBV6-3	-	CASSLASLETQYF	TGTGCCAGCAGCCTCGCGTCCCTGGAGACCCAGTACTTC
12	TRBJ2-7	-	TRBV5-1	-	CASSGPQYEQYF	TGCGCCAGCAGCGGACCACAGTACGAGCAGTACTTC
14	TRBJ1-2	-	TRBV11-3	-	CASSLDISVHGYTF	TGTGCCAGCAGCTTAGATATTTCAGTCCACGGCTACACCTTC
16	TRBJ1-5	-	TRBV5-5	once	CASSLGATNSNQPQHF	TGTGCCAGCAGCTTGGGGGCAACAAATAGCAATCAGCCCCAGCATTTT
14	TRBJ1-4	TRBD1	TRBV28	-	CASVSGTGGRKLFF	TGTGCCAGCGTGTCCGGGACAGGGGGCCGAAAACTGTTTTTT
13	TRBJ2-7	-	TRBV14	once	CASSHGPSYEQYF	TGTGCCAGCAGCCACGGACCCTCCTACGAGCAGTACTTC
17	TRBJ1-5	-	TRBV3-1/TRBV3-2	-	CASSQDRWGAINQPQHF	TGTGCCAGCAGCCAAGATCGTTGGGGGGCCATAAATCAGCCCCAGCATTTT
20	TRBJ2-4	-	TRBV4-3	-	CASSQVVGSSLLRPKNIQYF	TGCGCCAGCAGCCAAGTGGTAGGCAGCAGTCTCCTGAGGCCCAAAAACATTCAGTACTTC
17	TRBJ2-1	-	TRBV9	many	CASSVSLLSGSYNEQFF	TGTGCCAGCAGCGTATCCCTTCTGTCCGGATCCTACAATGAGCAGTTCTTC
12	TRBJ1-1	TRBD1	TRBV7-3	-	CASSQFDRGPFF	TGTGCCAGCAGCCAATTCGACAGGGGTCCTTTCTTT
14	TRBJ1-5	TRBD1	TRBV2	-	CASRGTGYHQPQHF	TGTGCCAGCAGGGGGACAGGATATCATCAGCCCCAGCATTTT
12	TRBJ2-1	TRBD2	TRBV7-2	-	CASSLGGFEQFF	TGTGCCAGCAGCTTGGGGGGGTTTGAGCAGTTCTTC
16	TRBJ2-1	-	TRBV7-9	-	CASSLLLVRYSNEQFF	TGTGCCAGCAGCCTACTACTCGTTCGGTATTCCAATGAGCAGTTCTTC
13	TRBJ1-2	-	TRBV19	-	CASSTTENYGYTF	TGTGCCAGTAGTACGACAGAAAACTATGGCTACACCTTC
16	TRBJ1-6	-	TRBV3-1/TRBV3-2	-	CASSQADRVGGSPLHF	TGTGCCAGCAGCCAAGCCGACAGAGTAGGTGGTTCACCCCTCCACTTT
11	TRBJ1-1	-	TRBV7-2	once	CASSLGGGAFF	TGTGCCAGCAGCTTGGGCGGGGGGGCTTTCTTT
13	TRBJ1-1	-	TRBV7-2	once	CASSLLLNPEAFF	TGTGCCAGCAGCTTACTCCTCAACCCCGAAGCTTTCTTT
14	TRBJ2-7	TRBD1	TRBV3-1/TRBV3-2	-	CASSQDYRGNEQYF	TGTGCCAGCAGCCAAGATTACAGGGGAAACGAGCAGTACTTC
15	TRBJ2-7	-	TRBV19	-	CASSIRGKSTYEQYF	TGTGCCAGTAGTATACGGGGGAAGAGTACCTACGAGCAGTACTTC
15	TRBJ1-5	-	TRBV19	-	CASSIAAANNQPQHF	TGTGCCAGTAGTATAGCGGCGGCAAATAATCAGCCCCAGCATTTT
13	TRBJ1-2	-	TRBV11-3	-	CASSSSLLYGYTF	TGTGCCAGCAGCTCCAGCCTACTCTATGGCTACACCTTC
15	TRBJ1-2	TRBD1	TRBV2	-	CASSGHRGPLYGYTF	TGTGCCAGCAGTGGCCACAGGGGACCTCTCTATGGCTACACCTTC
16	TRBJ1-4	-	TRBV7-2	-	CASSLGRTGRGEKLFF	TGTGCCAGCAGCTTAGGGCGCACAGGGCGAGGGGAAAAACTGTTTTTT
12	TRBJ2-5	-	TRBV30	-	CAWRPPGGAQYF	TGTGCCTGGAGGCCCCCGGGCGGGGCCCAGTACTTC
14	TRBJ1-2	-	TRBV6-1	-	CASSESGGYYGYTF	TGTGCCAGCAGTGAGTCGGGCGGGTACTATGGCTACACCTTC
14	TRBJ2-2	-	TRBV27	-	CASRLSGPTGELFF	TGTGCCAGCAGGCTTTCGGGACCCACCGGGGAGCTGTTTTTT
13	TRBJ1-1	-	TRBV3-1/TRBV3-2	-	CASSRLKNTEAFF	TGTGCCAGCAGCCGCCTAAAGAACACTGAAGCTTTCTTT
15	TRBJ2-7	-	TRBV24-1	-	CATSGGQTGFYEQYF	TGTGCCACCAGTGGGGGGCAGACCGGTTTCTACGAGCAGTACTTC
13	TRBJ1-2	-	TRBV9	-	CASSVVQNYGYTF	TGTGCCAGCAGCGTAGTACAGAACTATGGCTACACCTTC
15	TRBJ1-5	-	TRBV10-1	once	CASSEQQVGNQPQHF	TGCGCCAGCAGTGAGCAACAGGTTGGCAATCAGCCCCAGCATTTT
14	TRBJ2-3	-	TRBV6-5	-	CASVAGGSTDTQYF	TGTGCCAGCGTAGCTGGCGGGAGCACAGATACGCAGTATTTT
16	TRBJ1-4	-	TRBV24-1	-	CATSDLQTKSSEKLFF	TGTGCCACCAGTGATTTGCAAACAAAAAGCAGTGAAAAACTGTTTTTT
15	TRBJ1-6	-	TRBV7-8	-	CASSLGGIAPSPLHF	TGTGCCAGCAGCTTAGGAGGGATAGCTCCTTCACCCCTCCACTTT
12	TRBJ1-1	-	TRBV6-5	-	CASRPSGTEAFF	TGTGCCAGCAGGCCTTCAGGGACTGAAGCTTTCTTT
11	TRBJ2-7	-	TRBV6-2/TRBV6-3	-	CASSYSRGLVF	TGTGCCAGCAGTTACTCGAGGGGCCTGGTGTTC
16	TRBJ2-7	TRBD2	TRBV25-1	-	CASSESPSGGTYEQYF	TGTGCCAGCAGTGAATCCCCTAGCGGAGGGACCTACGAGCAGTACTTC
14	TRBJ2-2	-	TRBV30	-	CAWGGVVNTGELFF	TGTGCCTGGGGCGGGGTAGTTAACACCGGGGAGCTGTTTTTT
14	TRBJ2-1	TRBD1	TRBV14	-	CASSQDLGTAEQFF	TGTGCCAGCAGCCAAGATCTGGGGACAGCGGAGCAGTTCTTC
13	TRBJ2-2	-	TRBV24-1	few	CALDGPNTGELFF	TGTGCCCTCGACGGGCCGAACACCGGGGAGCTGTTTTTT
16	TRBJ2-1	TRBD1	TRBV24-1	few	CATSDSGTGVIDEQFF	TGTGCCACCAGTGATTCCGGGACAGGGGTAATCGATGAGCAGTTCTTC
17	TRBJ2-5	-	TRBV3-1/TRBV3-2	-	CASSHSGEVVGRETQYF	TGTGCCAGCAGCCATTCAGGGGAGGTAGTAGGGCGAGAGACCCAGTACTTC
13	TRBJ1-1	-	TRBV10-3	-	CAIKEVPGTEAFF	TGTGCCATCAAAGAGGTCCCGGGTACTGAAGCTTTCTTT
13	TRBJ2-7	-	TRBV28	-	CASMGQVVDEQYF	TGTGCCAGCATGGGTCAGGTTGTAGACGAGCAGTACTTC
14	TRBJ2-7	TRBD2	TRBV19	once	CASSTASGSYEQYF	TGTGCCAGTAGTACGGCTAGCGGCTCCTACGAGCAGTACTTC
14	TRBJ2-7	-	TRBV5-1	few	CASSLAKGSYEQYF	TGCGCCAGCAGCTTGGCCAAGGGGTCCTACGAGCAGTACTTC
16	TRBJ2-1	TRBD2	TRBV4-1	once	CASSQDSSGAYNEQFF	TGCGCCAGCAGCCAAGATTCTAGCGGGGCCTACAATGAGCAGTTCTTC
16	TRBJ1-4	-	TRBV7-2	-	CASSLSSTGTSEKLFF	TGTGCCAGCAGCTTATCATCCACAGGGACCAGCGAAAAACTGTTTTTT
14	TRBJ1-4	-	TRBV3-1/TRBV3-2	-	CASSHGGRYEKLFF	TGTGCCAGCAGCCATGGGGGGCGGTATGAAAAACTGTTTTTT
12	TRBJ1-6	-	TRBV30	once	CGVGSENSPLHF	TGTGGGGTGGGCAGCGAAAATTCACCCCTCCACTTT
15	TRBJ1-1	-	TRBV30	-	CAWSAKFQGVAEAFF	TGTGCCTGGAGTGCCAAATTCCAGGGAGTGGCTGAAGCTTTCTTT
12	TRBJ1-1	-	TRBV10-2	-	CASIGRNTEAFF	TGCGCCAGCATTGGCCGGAACACTGAAGCTTTCTTT
13	TRBJ2-7	-	TRBV12-5	-	CASGLGTIYEQYF	TGTGCTAGTGGTTTGGGGACTATCTACGAGCAGTACTTC
14	TRBJ2-5	-	TRBV12-5	-	CASGDRTRGETQYF	TGTGCTAGTGGTGACCGTACTAGAGGAGAGACCCAGTACTTC
11	TRBJ2-3	-	TRBV15	-	CATSQGDTQYF	TGTGCCACCAGCCAAGGAGATACGCAGTATTTT
17	TRBJ1-1	-	TRBV25-1	-	CASSEVFSVVLGTEAFF	TGTGCCAGCAGTGAAGTATTTTCGGTGGTACTGGGCACTGAAGCTTTCTTT